The rows below give T cell receptor beta chains drawn from one sample of a study of response to subunit inactivated influenza vaccine. TCRdb re-called the RT-PCR reads through MiXCR, storing one row per CDR3 protein. This sample has roughly 460,000 distinct CDR3 sequences, with approximately 11% found just once. Here the sequenced sample was PBMCs from blood, taken 35 to 45 days after vaccination. These receptors originate from a middle-aged man who received an inactivated influenza vaccine. Each CDR3 is given with its conserved first and last residue. The order of the fields is D gene, J gene, clone size, V gene, CDR3 protein, CDR3 DNA. The D gene is left open where the match is weak. Size values are once, few and many counts, or a class for expanded clones, and some rows have none.

>TRBD1|TRBJ2-1|few|TRBV29-1
CSVEDSLRDRDRAYNEQFF
TGCAGCGTTGAAGATTCACTACGAGACCGGGACAGGGCTTACAATGAGCAGTTCTTC
>NA|TRBJ2-1|few|TRBV12-3/TRBV12-4
CASSFGYNEQFF
TGTGCCAGCAGTTTCGGCTACAATGAGCAGTTCTTC
>TRBD1|TRBJ2-5|few|TRBV4-2
CASSQHNTGGLTKTQYF
TGTGCCAGCAGCCAGCATAACACAGGGGGCTTGACGAAGACCCAGTACTTC
>NA|TRBJ2-4|NA|TRBV5-6
CASSLTNTLAKNIQYF
TGTGCCAGCAGCTTAACAAATACTCTAGCCAAAAACATTCAGTACTTC
>NA|TRBJ2-7|many|TRBV7-2
CASSLGTDYSYEQYF
TGTGCCAGCAGCCTAGGGACGGATTACTCCTACGAGCAGTACTTC
>TRBD2|TRBJ2-1|few|TRBV11-2
CASSFGLAKYNEQFF
TGTGCCAGCAGCTTCGGACTAGCGAAGTACAATGAGCAGTTCTTC
>TRBD1|TRBJ2-2|NA|TRBV5-1
CASSWTGDISKGTGELFF
TGCGCCAGCAGCTGGACAGGGGATATATCGAAGGGCACCGGGGAGCTGTTTTTT
>NA|TRBJ2-4|NA|TRBV6-1
CASSEARPDKNIQYF
TGTGCCAGCAGTGAAGCGCGACCTGACAAAAACATTCAGTACTTC
>TRBD2|TRBJ2-1|NA|TRBV6-1
CASSPLAGGENEQFF
TGTGCCAGCAGTCCACTAGCGGGAGGGGAGAATGAGCAGTTCTTC
>NA|TRBJ2-2|many|TRBV12-3/TRBV12-4
CASTLDRPNTGELFF
TGTGCCAGCACCCTTGACAGGCCGAACACCGGGGAGCTGTTTTTT
>NA|TRBJ2-7|few|TRBV20-1
CSANLPRSYEQYF
TGCAGTGCTAATTTGCCCCGGAGTTACGAGCAGTACTTC
>TRBD1|TRBJ2-5|many|TRBV12-3/TRBV12-4
CASSSGTGEETQYF
TGTGCCAGCAGTTCCGGGACAGGGGAAGAGACCCAGTACTTC
>TRBD1|TRBJ2-3|NA|TRBV10-3
CAIRTGGERTDTQYF
TGTGCCATCAGAACAGGGGGCGAGAGAACAGATACGCAGTATTTT
>TRBD1|TRBJ1-2|many|TRBV12-3/TRBV12-4
CASSFSHGQAEGYTF
TGTGCCAGCAGTTTTTCCCATGGACAGGCGGAGGGCTACACCTTC
>NA|TRBJ1-6|few|TRBV7-3
CASSWGAYNSPLHF
TGTGCCAGCAGCTGGGGCGCCTATAATTCACCCCTCCACTTT
>TRBD1|TRBJ1-1|NA|TRBV7-9
CASSGRDRPNTEAFF
TGTGCCAGCAGCGGTAGGGACAGGCCGAACACTGAAGCTTTCTTT
>TRBD1|TRBJ2-7|NA|TRBV29-1
CSAGTAAYEQYF
TGCAGCGCAGGGACAGCCGCCTACGAGCAGTACTTC
>TRBD1|TRBJ2-1|NA|TRBV28
CASSRQGAYYNEQFF
TGTGCCAGCAGTCGACAGGGGGCTTATTACAATGAGCAGTTCTTC
>NA|TRBJ2-1|many|TRBV6-2/TRBV6-3
CASSLEGYGIYNEQFF
TGTGCCAGCAGCTTGGAAGGGTATGGGATATACAATGAGCAGTTCTTC
>NA|TRBJ2-1|NA|TRBV15
CATSSEPGSHEQFF
TGTGCCACCAGCAGTGAGCCCGGATCTCATGAGCAGTTCTTC
>TRBD2|TRBJ2-7|NA|TRBV18
CASSPGRDYEQYF
TGTGCCAGCTCACCCGGGAGGGACTACGAGCAGTACTTC
>TRBD2|TRBJ2-3|NA|TRBV5-1
CASSLESSGFTDTQYF
TGCGCCAGCAGCTTGGAGTCTAGCGGTTTCACAGATACGCAGTATTTT
>NA|TRBJ2-7|NA|TRBV6-2/TRBV6-3
CATTSLSSSEQYF
TGTGCCACCACGAGTCTGTCCTCGAGCGAGCAGTACTTC
>NA|TRBJ2-1|few|TRBV28
CASSLLRVGEQFF
TGTGCCAGCAGTTTACTGAGGGTCGGGGAGCAGTTCTTC
>NA|TRBJ1-1|few|TRBV12-3/TRBV12-4
CASSLTRATEAFF
TGTGCCAGCAGTTTAACCAGGGCCACTGAAGCTTTCTTT
>TRBD2|TRBJ2-1|NA|TRBV2
CASRTSGRLNEQFF
TGTGCCAGCAGGACTAGCGGGAGACTCAATGAGCAGTTCTTC